The 6 T cell receptor beta chains given below trace back to one sample, sequenced in a study of shared clonotypes between healthy human individuals (dated by TCRdb to the early 2020s). Receptors were amplified or captured by the immunoSEQ multiplex PCR assay. Not all clones reach the TCRdb copy of this immuneACCESS table, which keeps in-frame sequences only. Checked studies attribute under half of the gap to unresolved V genes and leave the rest unexplained. The sample contains a few million clones, around 92% of them found a single time. The ten biggest clones cover about 0.36% of the sample. Sequencing input: naive CD4+ T cells from PBMCs. The label giving this sample's cell subset or site can be read as: CD45RA+ positively selected. Receptor source: a man younger than 35 in good health. Some clones in this sample may be carry-over from other donors' samples.

V usage is TRBV5-1 and J usage is TRBJ1-2; TRBD1 agrees at 7 bases. The CDR3 sequence is 13 residues long. Trimming at V came to 6 bases and at J to 5 bases, leaving 7 bases not matched to a gene. Germline values: CDR1 SGHRS, CDR2 YFSETQ. This CDR3 reads CASNSDREYGYTF. The DNA for the CDR3 is TGCGCCAGCAATTCCGACAGGGAGTATGGCTACACCTTC.

The chain recombines TRBV5-4 with TRBJ1-2; D remains unclear. The CDR3 is made up of 15 amino acids. V shed 0 bases and J shed 8 bases, with 17 bases lying between them. The germline CDR1 and CDR2 sequences are SGHNT and YYREEE (reference sequence). In nucleotides, the CDR3 is TGTGCCAGCAGCTTGGCCTTGGGAGACTCAGAGGGCTACACCTTC. This gives the protein CASSLALGDSEGYTF.

The chain carries TRBV14 and TRBJ2-7, with D possibly matching TRBD2 (6 bases). In germline, CDR1 is SGHDN, CDR2 FVKESK. Trimming left V 4 bases short and J 2 bases short, with 24 bases between. CDR3 size: 18 residues. This CDR3 is CASSPRDPIRGVTYEQYF. CDR3 coding DNA: TGTGCCAGCAGCCCGCGGGATCCGATCCGAGGGGTAACCTACGAGCAGTACTTC.

The chain links TRBV25-1 to TRBJ1-4; D remains unclear. V was shortened by 3 bases and J by 3 bases, with 11 bases between the two germline ends. This CDR3 is built from 15 residues. CDR1 and CDR2 (germline): MGHDK, SYGVNS. The CDR3 is CASSDATSPNEKLFF. Written as DNA, the CDR3 is TGTGCCAGCAGTGATGCGACAAGTCCTAATGAAAAACTGTTTTTT.

This chain links TRBV29-1 with TRBJ1-2, with D possibly matching TRBD1 (5 bases). V was cut by 4 bases and J by 4 bases, with 10 bases left in between. There are 12 residues in the CDR3. Germline V gene sequence: CDR1 SQVTM, CDR2 ANQGSEA. The CDR3 nucleotides read TGCAGCGTTGTCGCCGGGACCTATGGCTACACCTTC. This gives the protein CSVVAGTYGYTF.

This chain connects TRBV30 to TRBJ1-3, with D uncertain. The CDR3 contains 14 residues. Trimming took off 0 bases at V and 2 bases at J, with 8 bases between the two ends. Germline V lookup: CDR1 GTSNPN, CDR2 SVGIG (reference sequence). The CDR3 region has the DNA TGTGCCTGGAGTGTACTCGCTACTGGAAACACCATATATTTT. Its protein is CAWSVLATGNTIYF.